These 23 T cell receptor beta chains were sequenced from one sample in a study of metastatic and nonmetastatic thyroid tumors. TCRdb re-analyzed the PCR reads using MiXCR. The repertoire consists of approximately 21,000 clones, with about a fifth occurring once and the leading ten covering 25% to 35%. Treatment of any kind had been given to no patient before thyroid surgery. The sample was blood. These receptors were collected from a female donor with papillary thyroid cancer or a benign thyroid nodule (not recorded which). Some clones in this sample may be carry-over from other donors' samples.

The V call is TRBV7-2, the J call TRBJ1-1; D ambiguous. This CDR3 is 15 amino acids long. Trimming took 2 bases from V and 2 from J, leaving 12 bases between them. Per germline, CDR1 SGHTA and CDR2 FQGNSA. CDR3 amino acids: CASSLQSYLNTEAFF. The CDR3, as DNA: TGTGCCAGCAGCTTACAGTCGTACCTTAACACTGAAGCTTTCTTT.

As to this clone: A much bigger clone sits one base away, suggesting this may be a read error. CDR3 region: CASSFDSDTQYF. The CDR3 DNA follows: TGTGCCAGCAGCTTTGACTCAGATACGCAGTATTTT. V gene TRBV11-2 combines with J gene TRBJ2-3; D not resolved. Between the trimmed V and J ends, which lost 3 bases and 4 bases, there was a span of 5 bases. The germline V gene encodes CDR1 SGHAT and CDR2 FQNNGV. The CDR3 runs 12 residues.

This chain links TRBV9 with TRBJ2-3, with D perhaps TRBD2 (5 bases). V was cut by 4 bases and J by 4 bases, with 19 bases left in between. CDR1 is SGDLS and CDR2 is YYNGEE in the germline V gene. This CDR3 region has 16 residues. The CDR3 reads CASSPILEGEPDTQYF. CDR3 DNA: TGTGCCAGCAGCCCAATACTAGAGGGAGAACCAGATACGCAGTATTTT.

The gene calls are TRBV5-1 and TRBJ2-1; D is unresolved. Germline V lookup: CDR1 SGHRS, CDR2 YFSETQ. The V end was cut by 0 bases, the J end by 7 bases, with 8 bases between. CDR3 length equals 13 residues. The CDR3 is CASSLGDSNEQFF. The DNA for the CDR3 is TGCGCCAGCAGCTTGGGCGATTCGAATGAGCAGTTCTTC.

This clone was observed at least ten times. The DNA of the CDR3 is TGTGCCAGCAGCTTAGCGGCAGGGGTCGTTAACACTGAAGCTTTCTTT. It yields the protein CASSLAAGVVNTEAFF. This chain connects TRBV11-1 to TRBJ1-1, with a tentative D call TRBD1 (6 bases). Germline lookup yields CDR1 SGHAT and CDR2 FQDESV (reference sequence). The CDR3 is 16 amino acids. V was clipped by 0 bases and J by 2 bases, with 13 bases between them.

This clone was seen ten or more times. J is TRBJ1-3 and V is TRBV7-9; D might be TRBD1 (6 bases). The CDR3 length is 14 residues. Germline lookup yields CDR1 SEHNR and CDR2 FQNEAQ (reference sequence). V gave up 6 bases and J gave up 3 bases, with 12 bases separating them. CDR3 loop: CASRPQGSGNTIYF. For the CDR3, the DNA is TGTGCCAGCAGACCACAGGGTAGTGGAAACACCATATATTTT. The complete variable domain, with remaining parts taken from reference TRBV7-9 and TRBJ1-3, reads DTGVSQNPRHKITKRGQNVTFRCDPISEHNRLYWYRQTLGQGPEFLTYFQNEAQLEKSRLLSDRFSAERPKGSFSTLEIQRTEQGDSAMYLCASRPQGSGNTIYFGEGSWLTVV.

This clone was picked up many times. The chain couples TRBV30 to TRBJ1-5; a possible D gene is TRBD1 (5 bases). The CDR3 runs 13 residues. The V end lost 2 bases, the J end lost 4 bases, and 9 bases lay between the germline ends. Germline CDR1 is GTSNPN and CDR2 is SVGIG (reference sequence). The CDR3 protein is CAWSKTGNQPQHF. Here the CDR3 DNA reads TGTGCCTGGAGTAAAACAGGTAATCAGCCCCAGCATTTT.

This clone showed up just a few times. In DNA form, the CDR3 reads TGTGCCAGCAGTGCTCGGAGGGGGGCGCGTTACAATGAGCAGTTCTTC. This translates into CASSARRGARYNEQFF. The J gene is TRBJ2-1, the V gene TRBV28; D assignment may be TRBD1 or TRBD2 (6 bases each). Between the trimmed V and J ends, which lost 5 bases and 4 bases, there was a span of 18 bases. Germline V gene sequence: CDR1 MDHEN, CDR2 SYDVKM. This CDR3 is built from 16 residues. Using reference TRBV28 and TRBJ2-1 for the parts outside the CDR3, the full variable domain is DVKVTQSSRYLVKRTGEKVFLECVQDMDHENMFWYRQDPGLGLRLIYFSYDVKMKEKGDIPEGYSVSREKKERFSLILESASTNQTSMYLCASSARRGARYNEQFFGPGTRLTVL.

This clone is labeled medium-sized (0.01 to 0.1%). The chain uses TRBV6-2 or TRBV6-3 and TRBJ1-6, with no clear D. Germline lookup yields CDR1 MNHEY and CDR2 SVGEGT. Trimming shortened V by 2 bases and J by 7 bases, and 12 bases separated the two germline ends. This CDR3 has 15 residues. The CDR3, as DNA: TGTGCCAGCAGTTACGAGGGCTCGGGAAATTCACCCCTCCACTTT. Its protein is CASSYEGSGNSPLHF.

Here the CDR3 reads CASSLALAGAHEQYF. CDR3 DNA sequence: TGCGCCAGCAGCTTGGCCCTAGCGGGAGCCCACGAGCAGTACTTC. The V and J genes are TRBV5-1 and TRBJ2-7; 10 bases line up with TRBD2. Germline V gene data show CDR1 as SGHRS and CDR2 as YFSETQ. With V trimmed by 0 bases and J by 5 bases, 5 bases remained unmatched. The CDR3 length is 15 residues.

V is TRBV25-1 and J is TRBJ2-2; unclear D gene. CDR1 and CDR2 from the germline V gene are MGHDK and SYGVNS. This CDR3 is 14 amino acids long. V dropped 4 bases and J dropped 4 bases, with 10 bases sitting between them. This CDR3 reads CASSAPLGTGELFF. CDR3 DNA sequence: TGTGCCAGCAGTGCCCCACTTGGCACCGGGGAGCTGTTTTTT.

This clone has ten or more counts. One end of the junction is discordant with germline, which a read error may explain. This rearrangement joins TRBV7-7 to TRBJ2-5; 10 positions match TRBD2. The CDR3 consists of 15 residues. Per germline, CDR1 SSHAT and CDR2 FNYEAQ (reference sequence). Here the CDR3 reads CASSLTGTSEETQYF. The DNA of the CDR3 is TGTGCTAGCAGCTTGACCGGGACTAGCGAAGAGACCCAGTACTTC.

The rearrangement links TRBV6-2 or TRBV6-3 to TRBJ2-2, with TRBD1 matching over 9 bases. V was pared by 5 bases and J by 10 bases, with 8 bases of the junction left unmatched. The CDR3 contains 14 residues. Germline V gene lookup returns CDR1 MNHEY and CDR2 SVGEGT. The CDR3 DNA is TGTGCCAGCAGTCCGGGGACAGGGCTGCTGGAGCTGTTTTTT. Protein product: CASSPGTGLLELFF.

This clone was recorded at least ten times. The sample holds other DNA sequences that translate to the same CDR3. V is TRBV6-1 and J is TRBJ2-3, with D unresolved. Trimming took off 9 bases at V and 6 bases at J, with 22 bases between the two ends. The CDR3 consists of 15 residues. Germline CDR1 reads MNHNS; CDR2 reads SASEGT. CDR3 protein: CASSLPAGFFDTQYF. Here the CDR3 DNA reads TGTGCCAGTTCACTCCCGGCAGGATTCTTTGATACGCAGTATTTT.

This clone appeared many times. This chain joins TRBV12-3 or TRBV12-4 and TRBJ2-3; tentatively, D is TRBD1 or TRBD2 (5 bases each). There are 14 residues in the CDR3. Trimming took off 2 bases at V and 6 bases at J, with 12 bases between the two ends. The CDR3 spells CASSLWGTGDTQYF. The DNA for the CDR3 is TGTGCCAGCAGTTTATGGGGGACGGGCGATACGCAGTATTTT.

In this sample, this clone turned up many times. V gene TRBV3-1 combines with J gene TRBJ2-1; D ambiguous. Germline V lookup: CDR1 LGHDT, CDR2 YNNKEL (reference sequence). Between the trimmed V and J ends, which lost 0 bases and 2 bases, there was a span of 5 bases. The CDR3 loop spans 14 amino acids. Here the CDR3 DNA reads TGTGCCAGCAGCCAAGACCGGGCCTACAATGAGCAGTTCTTC. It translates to CASSQDRAYNEQFF.

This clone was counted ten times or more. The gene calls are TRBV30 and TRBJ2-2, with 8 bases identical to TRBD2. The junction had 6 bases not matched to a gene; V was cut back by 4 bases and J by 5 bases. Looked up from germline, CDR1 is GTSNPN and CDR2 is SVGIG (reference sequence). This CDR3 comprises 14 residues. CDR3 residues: CAWIRGGPTGELFF. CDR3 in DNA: TGTGCCTGGATTCGGGGGGGACCTACCGGGGAGCTGTTTTTT.

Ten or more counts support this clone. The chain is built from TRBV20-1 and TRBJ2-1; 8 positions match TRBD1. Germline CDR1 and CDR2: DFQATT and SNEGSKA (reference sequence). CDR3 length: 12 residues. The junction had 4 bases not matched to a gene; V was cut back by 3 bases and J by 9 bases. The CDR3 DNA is TGCAGTGCTAGGACAGGGGAGGTTGAGCAGTTCTTC. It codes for CSARTGEVEQFF.

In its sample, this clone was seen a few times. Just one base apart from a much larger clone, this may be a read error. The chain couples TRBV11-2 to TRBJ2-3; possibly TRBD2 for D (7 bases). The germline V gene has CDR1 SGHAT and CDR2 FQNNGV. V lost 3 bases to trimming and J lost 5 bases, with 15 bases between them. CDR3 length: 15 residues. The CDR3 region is CASSFLRGGGDTQYF. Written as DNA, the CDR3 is TGTGCCAGCAGCTTCCTGAGGGGGGGCGGAGATACGCAGTATTTT.

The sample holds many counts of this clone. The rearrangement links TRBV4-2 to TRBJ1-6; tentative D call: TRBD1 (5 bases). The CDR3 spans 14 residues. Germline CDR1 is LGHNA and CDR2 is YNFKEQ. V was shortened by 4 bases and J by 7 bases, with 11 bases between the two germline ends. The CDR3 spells CASSLGTGNSPLHF. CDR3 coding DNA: TGTGCCAGCAGCCTCGGGACGGGGAATTCACCCCTCCACTTT.

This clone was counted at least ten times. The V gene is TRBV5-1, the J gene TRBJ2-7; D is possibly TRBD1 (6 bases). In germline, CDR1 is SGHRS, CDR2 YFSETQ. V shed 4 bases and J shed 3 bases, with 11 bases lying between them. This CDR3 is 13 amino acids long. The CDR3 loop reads CASSAQQGYEQYF. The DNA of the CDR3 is TGCGCCAGCAGCGCCCAACAGGGCTACGAGCAGTACTTC.

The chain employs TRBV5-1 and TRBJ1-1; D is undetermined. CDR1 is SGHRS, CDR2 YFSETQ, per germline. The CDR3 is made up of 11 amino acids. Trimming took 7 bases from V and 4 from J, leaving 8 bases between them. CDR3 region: CASVDCTEAFF. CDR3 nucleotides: TGCGCCAGCGTCGATTGCACTGAAGCTTTCTTT.

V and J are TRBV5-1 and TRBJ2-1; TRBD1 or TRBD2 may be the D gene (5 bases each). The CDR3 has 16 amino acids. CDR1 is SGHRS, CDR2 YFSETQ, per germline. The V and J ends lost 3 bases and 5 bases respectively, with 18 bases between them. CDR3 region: CASSSPGLSGHNEQFF. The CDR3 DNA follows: TGCGCCAGCAGCTCTCCCGGTCTATCGGGACACAATGAGCAGTTCTTC.